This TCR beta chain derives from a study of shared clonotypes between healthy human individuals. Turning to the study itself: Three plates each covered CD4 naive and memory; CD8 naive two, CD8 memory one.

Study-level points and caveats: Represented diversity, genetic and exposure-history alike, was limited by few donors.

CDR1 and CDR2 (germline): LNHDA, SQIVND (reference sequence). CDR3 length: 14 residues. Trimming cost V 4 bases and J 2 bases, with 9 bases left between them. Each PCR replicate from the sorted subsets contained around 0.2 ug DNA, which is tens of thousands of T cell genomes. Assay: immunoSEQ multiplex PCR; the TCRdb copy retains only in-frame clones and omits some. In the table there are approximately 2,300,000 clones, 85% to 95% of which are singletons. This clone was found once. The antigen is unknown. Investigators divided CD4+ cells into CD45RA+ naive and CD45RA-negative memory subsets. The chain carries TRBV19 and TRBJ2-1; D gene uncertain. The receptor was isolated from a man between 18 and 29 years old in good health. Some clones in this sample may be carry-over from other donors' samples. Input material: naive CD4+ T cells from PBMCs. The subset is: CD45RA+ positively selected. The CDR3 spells CASSRTKTYNEQFF. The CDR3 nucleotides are TGTGCCAGTAGTAGAACCAAAACCTACAATGAGCAGTTCTTC.